The 7 T cell receptor beta chains presented below share a single source sample, sequenced in a study of blood T cell repertoires in COVID-19. Libraries were prepared by immunoSEQ multiplex PCR; TCRdb keeps only in-frame clonotypes and omits some of them. The sample shows 450,000 to 600,000 clones, approximately 86% of them seen only once. Sequencing was done on a sample of PBMCs or T cells enriched from blood (not recorded which). These receptors all come from a woman under 30 who had recovered from COVID-19.

This chain links TRBV7-2 with TRBJ2-1; D is possibly TRBD2 (5 bases). Germline loops: CDR1 SGHTA, CDR2 FQGNSA. Trimming stripped 2 bases from V and 9 bases from J, with 8 bases between. The CDR3 totals 12 residues. In DNA form, the CDR3 reads TGTGCCAGCAGCTTAAATGCGGGTGAGCAGTTCTTC. Protein sequence: CASSLNAGEQFF.

The chain couples TRBV7-2 to TRBJ2-1, with 8 nucleotides matching TRBD1. Germline V gives CDR1 SGHTA, CDR2 FQGNSA. This CDR3 is built from 15 residues. The V segment lost 0 bases and the J segment 11 bases; nucleotides outside the gene matches: 9. DNA of the CDR3: TGTGCCAGCAGCTTAGCGGGACAGGATTATAATCAGCAGTTCTTC. This translates into CASSLAGQDYNQQFF.

The chain uses TRBV7-8 and TRBJ1-1; D gene uncertain. V dropped 3 bases and J dropped 1 base, with 15 bases sitting between them. Germline V gives CDR1 SGHVS, CDR2 FQNEAQ. CDR3 length: 16 residues. The CDR3 loop reads CASSFSFGIPNTEAFF. The CDR3 DNA reads as TGTGCCAGCAGCTTTTCTTTCGGGATACCGAACACTGAAGCTTTCTTT.

This clone was detected a few times. The CDR3 region is CASSDPYRGLSYGYTF. The CDR3 nucleotides are TGTGCCAGCAGTGACCCATACAGGGGGCTGAGCTATGGCTACACCTTC. The chain employs TRBV6-4 and TRBJ1-2, with 9 bases matching TRBD1. Germline CDR1 is MRHNA and CDR2 is SNTAGT. This CDR3 has 16 amino acids. The ends lost 2 bases at V and 4 bases at J; junction bases unmatched: 8.

J is TRBJ1-1 and V is TRBV29-1, with 10 bases that match TRBD1. The CDR3 has 12 residues. In germline, CDR1 is SQVTM, CDR2 ANQGSEA. After removal of 6 bases from V and 5 bases from J, the junction contained 3 bases not matched to a gene. This CDR3 is CSVDRGGTEAFF. The CDR3 coding sequence is TGCAGCGTGGACAGGGGGGGTACTGAAGCTTTCTTT.

CDR3 nucleotide sequence: TGTGCCAGCAGCCTGCCGACAGGGGGGGTCTCCTACGAGCAGTACTTC. Translating gives CASSLPTGGVSYEQYF. The chain recombines TRBV5-6 with TRBJ2-7; 9 bases match TRBD1. The CDR3 runs 16 residues. V was clipped by 4 bases and J by 0 bases; unmatched bases: 8. CDR1 SGHDT and CDR2 YYEEEE come from the germline V gene.

Here the CDR3 DNA reads TGTGCCAGCAGCCCGCGGTCGGCAAACTATGGCTACACCTTC. It yields the protein CASSPRSANYGYTF. The V gene is TRBV5-6, the J gene TRBJ1-2; D is unclear. Deletions cut 4 bases from V and 2 bases from J, with 12 bases between. This CDR3 is 14 amino acids long. CDR1 and CDR2 from the germline V gene are SGHDT and YYEEEE. Full variable domain (remainder filled in from reference TRBV5-6 and TRBJ1-2): DAGVTQSPTHLIKTRGQQVTLRCSPKSGHDTVSWYQQALGQGPQFIFQYYEEEERQRGNFPDRFSGHQFPNYSSELNVNALLLGDSALYLCASSPRSANYGYTFGSGTRLTVV.